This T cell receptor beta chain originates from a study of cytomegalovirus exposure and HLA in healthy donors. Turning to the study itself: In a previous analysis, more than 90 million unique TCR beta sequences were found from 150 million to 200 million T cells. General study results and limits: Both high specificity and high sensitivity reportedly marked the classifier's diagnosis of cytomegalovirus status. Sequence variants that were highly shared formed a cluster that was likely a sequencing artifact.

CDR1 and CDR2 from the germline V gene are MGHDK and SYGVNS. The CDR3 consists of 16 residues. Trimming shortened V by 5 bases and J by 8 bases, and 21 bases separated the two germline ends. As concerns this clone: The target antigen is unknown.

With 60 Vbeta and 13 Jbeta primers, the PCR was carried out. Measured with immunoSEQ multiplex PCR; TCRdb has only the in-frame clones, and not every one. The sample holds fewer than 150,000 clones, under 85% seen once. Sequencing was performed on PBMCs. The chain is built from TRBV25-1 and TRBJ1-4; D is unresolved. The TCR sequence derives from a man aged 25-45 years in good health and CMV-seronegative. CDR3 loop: CASSQIAGRLEEKLFF. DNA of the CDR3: TGTGCCAGCAGTCAAATAGCGGGCAGGCTCGAGGAAAAACTGTTTTTT.